What follows are 18 T cell receptor beta chains derived from one specimen sequenced in a study of long-term antiretroviral therapy in people with HIV. The run of the v3.0 immunoSEQ assay was at survey level. TCRdb's copy holds only in-frame clones and misses some; the assay was immunoSEQ multiplex PCR. The table includes some 48,000 clones, under 90% detected once. The starting material was unsorted PBMCs, obtained 0.8 years after starting antiretroviral therapy. The receptors here all came from a woman aged 18-30 years with HIV.

This chain uses TRBV29-1 with TRBJ2-1; 9 positions agree with TRBD2. The germline gives CDR1 SQVTM, CDR2 ANQGSEA. Trimming at V came to 3 bases and at J to 9 bases, leaving 6 bases not matched to a gene. The CDR3 contains 13 residues. CDR3 sequence reads: CSVDAGGPGEQFF. In DNA, the CDR3 is TGCAGCGTTGACGCGGGAGGGCCTGGTGAGCAGTTCTTC.

The chain links TRBV18 to TRBJ1-1; the match to TRBD1 covers 8 bases. There are 16 residues in the CDR3. Germline V lookup: CDR1 KGHSH, CDR2 LQKENI. Trimming cost V 0 bases and J 1 base; bases outside gene matches: 4. CDR3 bases: TGTGCCAGCTCACCACCTAGTGGACAGGGGAACACTGAAGCTTTCTTT. Encoded protein: CASSPPSGQGNTEAFF.

This chain joins TRBV7-2 and TRBJ1-3, with 9 bases that match TRBD1. Trimming cost V 5 bases and J 3 bases; bases outside gene matches: 8. Germline V gene data show CDR1 as SGHTA and CDR2 as FQGNSA. The CDR3 covers 16 residues. The CDR3 spells CASSPQGALGGNTIYF. Here the CDR3 DNA reads TGTGCCAGCAGCCCACAGGGGGCCTTAGGTGGAAACACCATATATTTT.

This chain links TRBV5-8 with TRBJ2-1, with D possibly TRBD1 on 6 matching bases. From germline, CDR1 is SGHTS and CDR2 YDEGEE. This CDR3 comprises 12 residues. V was cut by 4 bases and J by 7 bases, with 9 bases left in between. The CDR3 DNA reads as TGTGCCAGCAGCAATACAGGGAATGAGCAGTTCTTC. Protein: CASSNTGNEQFF. The full variable domain, with the rest looked up from reference TRBV5-8 and TRBJ2-1, is EAGVTQSPTHLIKTRGQQATLRCSPISGHTSVYWYQQALGLGLQFLLWYDEGEERNRGNFPPRFSGRQFPNYSSELNVNALELEDSALYLCASSNTGNEQFFGPGTRLTVL.

This clone occurred a few times. The rearrangement uses TRBV9 and TRBJ2-2; D is uncertain. Germline-derived CDR1 and CDR2 are SGDLS and YYNGEE. The CDR3 spans 14 residues. V was cut by 2 bases and J by 6 bases, with 11 bases left in between. For the CDR3, the DNA is TGTGCCAGCAGCGTCGGCGACAACCCCGGGGAGCTGTTTTTT. Translation: CASSVGDNPGELFF. Full variable domain (missing parts from reference TRBV9 and TRBJ2-2): DSGVTQTPKHLITATGQRVTLRCSPRSGDLSVYWYQQSLDQGLQFLIQYYNGEERAKGNILERFSAQQFPDLHSELNLSSLELGDSALYFCASSVGDNPGELFFGEGSRLTVL.

This chain connects TRBV28 to TRBJ1-4, with D tentatively TRBD1 (5 bases). CDR1 is MDHEN, CDR2 SYDVKM, per germline. V dropped 3 bases and J dropped 7 bases, with 12 bases sitting between them. This CDR3 region has 14 residues. The CDR3 here is CASSLSGGIEKLFF. CDR3 in DNA: TGTGCCAGCAGTTTGTCCGGGGGAATTGAAAAACTGTTTTTT.

The genes are TRBV2 and TRBJ1-4; D is possibly TRBD1 (5 bases). Trimming stripped 9 bases from V and 8 bases from J, with 16 bases between. The CDR3 contains 13 residues. Germline assignment: CDR1 SNHLY and CDR2 FYNNEI. CDR3 in DNA: TGTGCCAGTGGCGAGGGGCGCGAGGAAAAACTGTTTTTT. It codes for CASGEGREEKLFF.

This clone occurred once. The V and J genes are TRBV19 and TRBJ2-3, with D possibly matching TRBD2 (5 bases). The CDR3 has 16 residues. The germline V gene encodes CDR1 LNHDA and CDR2 SQIVND (reference sequence). Trimming cost V 1 base and J 6 bases, with 17 bases left between them. The CDR3 reads CASSIGASGKPDTQYF. CDR3 nucleotides: TGTGCCAGTAGTATAGGTGCCTCCGGGAAACCTGATACGCAGTATTTT.

The rearrangement links TRBV7-9 to TRBJ2-7, with D maybe TRBD2 (6 bases). V was shortened by 1 base and J by 3 bases, with 13 bases between the two germline ends. This CDR3 is built from 15 residues. Looked up from germline, CDR1 is SEHNR and CDR2 is FQNEAQ (reference sequence). CDR3 in amino acids: CASSLDGSARYEQYF. CDR3 bases: TGTGCCAGCAGCTTAGACGGGAGTGCCCGCTACGAGCAGTACTTC.

CDR3 sequence: CASSPPGQGPQAFF. The DNA of the CDR3 is TGTGCCAGCAGCCCTCCGGGACAGGGGCCCCAAGCTTTCTTT. The genes are TRBV7-9 and TRBJ1-1, with 10 bases aligning to TRBD1. Germline CDR1 SEHNR, CDR2 FQNEAQ (reference sequence). V gave up 5 bases and J gave up 9 bases; unmatched junction bases: 9. The CDR3 consists of 14 residues. Drawing the rest from reference TRBV7-9 and TRBJ1-1, the complete variable domain is DTGVSQNPRHKITKRGQNVTFRCDPISEHNRLYWYRQTLGQGPEFLTYFQNEAQLEKSRLLSDRFSAERPKGSFSTLEIQRTEQGDSAMYLCASSPPGQGPQAFFGQGTRLTVV.

The gene calls are TRBV4-3 and TRBJ2-3; the D is unclear. Germline lookup yields CDR1 LGHNA and CDR2 YSLEER. The CDR3 runs to 13 residues. V was cut by 1 base and J by 2 bases, with 4 bases left in between. The CDR3 sequence is CASSQGTTDTQYF. As DNA, the CDR3 is TGCGCCAGCAGCCAAGGGACCACAGATACGCAGTATTTT.

This clone was counted a few times. V usage is TRBV5-1 and J usage is TRBJ2-4; weak D call: TRBD2 (7 bases). The CDR3 is 16 amino acids. The germline gives CDR1 SGHRS, CDR2 YFSETQ. V lost 4 bases to trimming and J lost 0 bases, with 14 bases between them. CDR3 in amino acids: CASSPRGLIAKNIQYF. For the CDR3, the DNA is TGCGCCAGCAGCCCCAGGGGACTAATAGCCAAAAACATTCAGTACTTC. Full variable domain (outside the CDR3, taken from reference TRBV5-1 and TRBJ2-4): KAGVTQTPRYLIKTRGQQVTLSCSPISGHRSVSWYQQTPGQGLQFLFEYFSETQRNKGNFPGRFSGRQFSNSRSEMNVSTLELGDSALYLCASSPRGLIAKNIQYFGAGTRLSVL.

The CDR3, as DNA: TGCGCCAGCAGTCATGAAGCGGGAGCGAGGTACAATGAGCAGTTCTTC. Its translation is CASSHEAGARYNEQFF. The chain combines TRBV10-1 with TRBJ2-1, with 8 bases fitting TRBD2. This CDR3 contains 16 residues. V shed 5 bases, J shed 4 bases, and the junction held 10 bases outside the gene matches. CDR1 is WNHNN, CDR2 SYGVQD, per germline (reference sequence).

J is TRBJ2-7 and V is TRBV27, with a weak D call TRBD1 (5 bases). Between the trimmed V and J ends, which lost 6 bases and 7 bases, there was a span of 16 bases. The germline gives CDR1 MNHEY, CDR2 SMNVEV (reference sequence). The CDR3 runs 13 residues. CDR3 amino acids: CASRTAGPGEQYF. Written as DNA, the CDR3 is TGTGCCAGCAGGACCGCCGGGCCAGGGGAGCAGTACTTC.

This clone was recorded a few times. J is TRBJ1-3 and V is TRBV9; D is undetermined. CDR3 length: 14 residues. Trimming cost V 7 bases and J 0 bases, with 11 bases left between them. The germline CDR1 and CDR2 sequences are SGDLS and YYNGEE. CDR3 protein: CASGYRDSGNTIYF. CDR3 in DNA: TGTGCCAGCGGATACCGGGACTCTGGAAACACCATATATTTT.

This clone counts as medium-sized (0.01 to 0.1%). The chain is built from TRBV28 and TRBJ2-1; TRBD2 matches 14 bases. Trimming cost V 6 bases and J 8 bases; bases outside gene matches: 9. Germline CDR1 is MDHEN and CDR2 is SYDVKM. The CDR3 contains 16 residues. The CDR3 DNA follows: TGTGCCAGCAGCCCGACTAGCGGGAGGGCCAGCGATGAGCAGTTCTTC. As protein: CASSPTSGRASDEQFF.

The V gene is TRBV9, the J gene TRBJ1-1, with unresolved D. The CDR3 spans 14 residues. Germline lookup yields CDR1 SGDLS and CDR2 YYNGEE. V was shortened by 2 bases and J by 0 bases, with 8 bases between the two germline ends. The DNA for the CDR3 is TGTGCCAGCAGCGTCCAGGACCTGAACACTGAAGCTTTCTTT. Its translation: CASSVQDLNTEAFF.

Here the CDR3 reads CASSVRGKEGKNIQYF. DNA of the CDR3: TGTGCCAGCAGTGTCAGGGGAAAGGAAGGCAAAAACATTCAGTACTTC. The chain is built from TRBV2 and TRBJ2-4; a weak D match, TRBD1 (6 bases). The CDR3 extends over 16 amino acids. Germline V gene data show CDR1 as SNHLY and CDR2 as FYNNEI. Trimming took 4 bases from V and 3 from J, leaving 16 bases between them.